This TCR beta chain emerged from a study of T cell changes during pregnancy in multiple sclerosis. Sequencing was performed with immunoSEQ multiplex PCR; in TCRdb, only in-frame clones are kept and a portion is missing. In the table there are approximately 92,000 clones, 92% of which are singletons. This sequence originates from a female donor with multiple sclerosis, enrolled in a pregnancy study. Sequenced here: peripheral blood, sampled in the first trimester of pregnancy.

CDR3 region: CASRPGQGIGGYTF. CDR3 sequence (DNA): TGCGCCAGCAGGCCGGGACAGGGGATAGGAGGCTACACCTTC. This chain joins TRBV5-1 and TRBJ1-2, with 10 bases matching TRBD1. Looked up from germline, CDR1 is SGHRS and CDR2 is YFSETQ. Trimming took 5 bases from V and 8 from J; bases not matched to a gene: 9. The CDR3 runs 14 residues.